Listed here are 5 T cell receptor beta chains from one sample, sequenced in a study of identical twins. Each CDR3 protein gets one entry after TCRdb re-called the 5' RACE reads with MiXCR. The sample records roughly 1,500,000 distinct CDR3 sequences, more than 30% being singletons. Sequencing used cord blood. The receptors derive from a newborn girl in good health.

This clonotype appeared a few times. This chain uses TRBV20-1 with TRBJ1-2; TRBD1 is a possible D gene (6 bases). There are 13 residues in the CDR3. V shed 4 bases and J shed 5 bases, with 14 bases lying between them. CDR1 and CDR2 from the germline V gene are DFQATT and SNEGSKA (reference sequence). In DNA, the CDR3 is TGCAGTGCTATGATAAAAACAGGGTATGGCTACACCTTC. Amino acids: CSAMIKTGYGYTF.

This clonotype showed up many times. This chain uses TRBV10-3 with TRBJ2-1; possible D gene TRBD2, 5 bases. The CDR3 spans 15 residues. Germline CDR1 reads ENHRY; CDR2 reads SYGVKD. V lost 8 bases and J 0 bases, leaving 14 bases between the germline ends. Written as DNA, the CDR3 is TGTGCCATCTCGTCCCAGCGGAGCTCCTACAATGAGCAGTTCTTC. Translating gives CAISSQRSSYNEQFF.

This clonotype occurred many times. The chain employs TRBV28 and TRBJ2-3, with D possibly matching TRBD1 (6 bases). CDR3 length: 13 amino acids. CDR1 is MDHEN, CDR2 SYDVKM, per germline. Between the trimmed V and J ends, which lost 5 bases and 4 bases, there was a span of 10 bases. CDR3 DNA: TGTGCCAGCAGTCCTACAGGGTCAGATACGCAGTATTTT. Protein product: CASSPTGSDTQYF.

The chain recombines TRBV7-2 with TRBJ2-3, with 10 bases aligning to TRBD2. The CDR3 runs 15 residues. Looked up from germline, CDR1 is SGHTA and CDR2 is FQGNSA. V trimming: 6 bases; J trimming: 2 bases; junction bases outside the gene matches: 5. CDR3 nucleotide sequence: TGTGCCAGCAGAATAGCGGGGGGCCCCACAGATACGCAGTATTTT. Translating it yields CASRIAGGPTDTQYF.

The chain is built from TRBV7-9 and TRBJ2-1, with D unclear. Trimming removed 2 bases from V and 10 bases from J, with 15 bases in between. The germline gives CDR1 SEHNR, CDR2 FQNEAQ (reference sequence). CDR3 length equals 14 residues. The CDR3 DNA reads as TGTGCCAGCAGCTTATCCGCCCTGCCCTACGAGCAGTTCTTC. This translates into CASSLSALPYEQFF.